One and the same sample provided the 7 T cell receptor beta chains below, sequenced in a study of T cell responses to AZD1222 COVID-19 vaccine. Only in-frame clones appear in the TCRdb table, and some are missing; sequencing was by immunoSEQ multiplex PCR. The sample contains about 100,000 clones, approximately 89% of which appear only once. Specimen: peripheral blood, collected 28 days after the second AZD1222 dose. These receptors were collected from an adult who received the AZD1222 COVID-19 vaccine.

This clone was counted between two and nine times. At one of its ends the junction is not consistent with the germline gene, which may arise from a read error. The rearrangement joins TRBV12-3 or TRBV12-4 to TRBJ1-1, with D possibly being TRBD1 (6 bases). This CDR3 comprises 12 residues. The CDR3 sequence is CADKGQNTEAFF. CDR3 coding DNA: TGCGCTGACAAGGGACAAAACACTGAAGCTTTCTTT.

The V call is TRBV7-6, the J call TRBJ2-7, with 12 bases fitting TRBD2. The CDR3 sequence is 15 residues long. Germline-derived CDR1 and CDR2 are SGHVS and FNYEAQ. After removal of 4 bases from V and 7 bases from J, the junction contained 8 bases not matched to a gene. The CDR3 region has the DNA TGTGCCAGCAGCTCTAGACTAGCGGGAGAAAGAGAGCAGTACTTC. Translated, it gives CASSSRLAGEREQYF.

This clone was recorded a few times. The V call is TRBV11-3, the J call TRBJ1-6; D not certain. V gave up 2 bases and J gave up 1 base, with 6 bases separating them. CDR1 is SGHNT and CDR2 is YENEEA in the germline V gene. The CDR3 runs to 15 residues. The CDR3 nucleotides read TGTGCCAGCAGCTTATCCAAGTCCTATAATTCACCCCTCCACTTT. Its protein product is CASSLSKSYNSPLHF.

The CDR3 sequence is CASIPRDRPYEQYF. In DNA form, the CDR3 reads TGTGCCAGCATCCCACGGGACAGACCCTACGAGCAGTACTTC. This chain connects TRBV6-2 or TRBV6-3 to TRBJ2-7, with 7 bases lining up with TRBD1. The V segment lost 7 bases and the J segment 2 bases; nucleotides outside the gene matches: 8. The CDR3 is made up of 14 amino acids. Germline CDR1 MNHEY, CDR2 SVGEGT.

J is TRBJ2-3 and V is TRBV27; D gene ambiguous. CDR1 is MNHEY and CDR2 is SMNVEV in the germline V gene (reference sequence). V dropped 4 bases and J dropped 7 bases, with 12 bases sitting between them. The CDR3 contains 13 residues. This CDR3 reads CASSSLPTNTQYF. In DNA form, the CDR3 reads TGTGCCAGCAGTTCCCTGCCCACTAATACGCAGTATTTT.

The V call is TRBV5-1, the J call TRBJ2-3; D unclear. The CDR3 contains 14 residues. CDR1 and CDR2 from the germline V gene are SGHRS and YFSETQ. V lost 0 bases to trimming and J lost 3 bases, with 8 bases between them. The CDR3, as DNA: TGCGCCAGCAGCTTGGAACTTAGGACAGATACGCAGTATTTT. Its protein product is CASSLELRTDTQYF.

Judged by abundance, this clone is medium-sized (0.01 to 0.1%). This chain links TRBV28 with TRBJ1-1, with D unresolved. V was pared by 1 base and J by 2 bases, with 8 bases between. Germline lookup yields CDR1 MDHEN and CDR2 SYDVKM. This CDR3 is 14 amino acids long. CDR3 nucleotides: TGTGCCAGCAGTTTATCCTTACCCAACACTGAAGCTTTCTTT. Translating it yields CASSLSLPNTEAFF.